Below, 2 T cell receptor beta chains from the same sample are listed, as sequenced in a study of T-cell reconstitution after alpha-beta-depleted transplantation in children. It was with unique molecular identifiers that the TCRbeta library was prepared. Each CDR3 protein is one row after TCRdb ran MiXCR on the PCR reads. The sample lists around 380,000 distinct CDR3 sequences, about 11% seen once, with roughly 6% in the top ten. This specimen was PBMCs from the stem cell graft donor, taken from the stem cell graft. The receptors were sampled from a human donor who donated a stem cell graft to a child with acute myeloid leukemia.

This clonotype was counted a few times. The genes are TRBV25-1 and TRBJ1-1; D perhaps matches TRBD1 (6 bases). Between the trimmed V and J ends, which lost 5 bases and 5 bases, there was a span of 18 bases. Per the germline V gene, CDR1 is MGHDK and CDR2 is SYGVNS. The CDR3 is made up of 15 amino acids. CDR3 in DNA: TGTGCCAGCAGTCCCAACGGGGGCAGGAGGACTGAAGCTTTCTTT. Protein: CASSPNGGRRTEAFF. The variable domain in full, completed from reference TRBV25-1 and TRBJ1-1, reads EADIYQTPRYLVIGTGKKITLECSQTMGHDKMYWYQQDPGMELHLIHYSYGVNSTEKGDLSSESTVSRIRTEHFPLTLESARPSHTSQYLCASSPNGGRRTEAFFGQGTRLTVV.

This clonotype came up a few times. The chain employs TRBV20-1 and TRBJ2-5; 11 nucleotides match TRBD2. This CDR3 has 15 residues. Germline lookup yields CDR1 DFQATT and CDR2 SNEGSKA (reference sequence). The V segment lost 6 bases and the J segment 2 bases; nucleotides outside the gene matches: 8. The DNA of the CDR3 is TGCAGTGCCTCTCCTTCTAGCGGGAGGCAAGAGACCCAGTACTTC. This encodes CSASPSSGRQETQYF.